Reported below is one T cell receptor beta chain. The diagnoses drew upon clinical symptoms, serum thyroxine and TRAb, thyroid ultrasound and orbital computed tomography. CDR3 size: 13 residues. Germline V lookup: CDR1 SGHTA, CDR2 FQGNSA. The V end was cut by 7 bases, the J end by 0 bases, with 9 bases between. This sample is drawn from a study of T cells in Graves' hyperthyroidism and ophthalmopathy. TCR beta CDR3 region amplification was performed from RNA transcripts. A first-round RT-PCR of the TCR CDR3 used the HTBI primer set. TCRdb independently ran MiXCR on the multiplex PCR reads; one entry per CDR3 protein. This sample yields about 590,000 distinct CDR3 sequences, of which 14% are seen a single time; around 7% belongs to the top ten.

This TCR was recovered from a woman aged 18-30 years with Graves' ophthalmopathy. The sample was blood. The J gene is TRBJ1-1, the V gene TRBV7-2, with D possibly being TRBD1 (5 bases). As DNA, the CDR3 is TGTGCCAGCAACCAGGGTCTGAACACTGAAGCTTTCTTT. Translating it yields CASNQGLNTEAFF.